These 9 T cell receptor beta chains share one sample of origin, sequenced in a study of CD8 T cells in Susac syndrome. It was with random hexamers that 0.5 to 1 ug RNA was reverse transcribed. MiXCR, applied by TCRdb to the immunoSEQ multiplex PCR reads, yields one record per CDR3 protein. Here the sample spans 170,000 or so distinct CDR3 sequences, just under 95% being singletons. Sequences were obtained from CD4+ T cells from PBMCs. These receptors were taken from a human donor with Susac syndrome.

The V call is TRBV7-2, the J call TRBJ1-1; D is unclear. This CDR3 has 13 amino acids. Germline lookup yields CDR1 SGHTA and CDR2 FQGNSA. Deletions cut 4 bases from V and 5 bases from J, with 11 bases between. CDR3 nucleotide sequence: TGTGCCAGCAGCTCTTTTGGCAGGACTGAAGCTTTCTTT. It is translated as CASSSFGRTEAFF.

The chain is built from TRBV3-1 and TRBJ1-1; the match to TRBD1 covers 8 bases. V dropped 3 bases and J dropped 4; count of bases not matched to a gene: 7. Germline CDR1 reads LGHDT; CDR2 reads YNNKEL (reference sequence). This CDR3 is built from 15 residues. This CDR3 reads CASSHQGAQTTEAFF. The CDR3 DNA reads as TGTGCCAGCAGCCATCAGGGGGCGCAGACCACTGAAGCTTTCTTT. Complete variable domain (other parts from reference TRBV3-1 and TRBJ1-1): DTAVSQTPKYLVTQMGNDKSIKCEQNLGHDTMYWYKQDSKKFLKIMFSYNNKELIINETVPNRFSPKSPDKAHLNLHINSLELGDSAVYFCASSHQGAQTTEAFFGQGTRLTVV.

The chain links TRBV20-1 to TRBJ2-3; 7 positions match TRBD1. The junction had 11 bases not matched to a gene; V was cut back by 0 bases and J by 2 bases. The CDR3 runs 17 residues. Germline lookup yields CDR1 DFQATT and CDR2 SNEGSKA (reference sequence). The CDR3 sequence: CSARDPSLTGTTDTQYF. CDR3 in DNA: TGCAGTGCTAGAGACCCGTCCCTGACAGGGACCACAGATACGCAGTATTTT.

The CDR3 spells CASSFSPGSTGELFF. The CDR3 nucleotides read TGTGCCAGCAGTTTTTCCCCGGGGAGCACCGGGGAGCTGTTTTTT. The chain joins TRBV28 to TRBJ2-2, with a tentative D call TRBD2 (5 bases). Germline V gene lookup returns CDR1 MDHEN and CDR2 SYDVKM. This CDR3 spans 15 amino acids. The V end lost 3 bases, the J end lost 4 bases, and 12 bases lay between the germline ends. Filled out from reference TRBV28 and TRBJ2-2, the complete variable domain reads DVKVTQSSRYLVKRTGEKVFLECVQDMDHENMFWYRQDPGLGLRLIYFSYDVKMKEKGDIPEGYSVSREKKERFSLILESASTNQTSMYLCASSFSPGSTGELFFGEGSRLTVL.

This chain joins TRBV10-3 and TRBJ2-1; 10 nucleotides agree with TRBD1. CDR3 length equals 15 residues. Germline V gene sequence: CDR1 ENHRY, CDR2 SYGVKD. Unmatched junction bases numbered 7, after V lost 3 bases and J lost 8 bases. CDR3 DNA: TGTGCCATCAGTGACCGGGACAGGGGCTTAGATGAGCAGTTCTTC. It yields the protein CAISDRDRGLDEQFF.

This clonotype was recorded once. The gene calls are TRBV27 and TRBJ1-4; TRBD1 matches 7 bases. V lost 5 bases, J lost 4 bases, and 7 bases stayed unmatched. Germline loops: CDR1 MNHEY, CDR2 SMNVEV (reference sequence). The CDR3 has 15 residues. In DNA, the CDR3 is TGTGCCAGCAGTCACCTGACAGGGATTAATGAAAAACTGTTTTTT. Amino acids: CASSHLTGINEKLFF.

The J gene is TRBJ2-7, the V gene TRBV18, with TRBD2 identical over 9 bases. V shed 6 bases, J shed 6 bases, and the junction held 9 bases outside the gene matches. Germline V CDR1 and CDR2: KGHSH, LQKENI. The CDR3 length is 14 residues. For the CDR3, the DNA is TGTGCCAGCTCCCCTCAGGCGGGAGGGCCCGAGCAGTACTTC. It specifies CASSPQAGGPEQYF.

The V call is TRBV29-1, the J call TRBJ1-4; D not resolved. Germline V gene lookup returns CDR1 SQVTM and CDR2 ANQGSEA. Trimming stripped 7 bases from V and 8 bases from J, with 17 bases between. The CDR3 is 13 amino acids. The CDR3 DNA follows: TGCAGCGCATATGACGGCCAGAAGGAAAAACTGTTTTTT. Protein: CSAYDGQKEKLFF. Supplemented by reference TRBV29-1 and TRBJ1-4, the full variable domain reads SAVISQKPSRDICQRGTSLTIQCQVDSQVTMMFWYRQQPGQSLTLIATANQGSEATYESGFVIDKFPISRPNLTFSTLTVSNMSPEDSSIYLCSAYDGQKEKLFFGSGTQLSVL.

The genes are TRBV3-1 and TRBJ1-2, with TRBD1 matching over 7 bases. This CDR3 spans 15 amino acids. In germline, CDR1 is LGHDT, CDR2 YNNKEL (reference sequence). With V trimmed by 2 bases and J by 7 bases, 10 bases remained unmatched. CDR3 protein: CASSQLAQGNRGYTF. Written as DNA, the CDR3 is TGTGCCAGCAGCCAACTAGCACAGGGGAATCGTGGCTACACCTTC.